A selection of T cell receptor beta chains follows, all from one sample in a study of blood T cell repertoires in COVID-19. Data came from immunoSEQ multiplex PCR; TCRdb stores just in-frame clones and leaves some out. The sample records 30,000 to 40,000 clones, around 91% being singletons. The sample taken for sequencing was peripheral blood. The receptors here all came from a man aged 55 to 70 with active or convalescent COVID-19. The CDR3 runs from the conserved cysteine through the conserved F or W. The order of the fields is V gene, clone size, CDR3 protein. Part of the rows lack a size; the others show once, few, many or a class for expanded clones.

TRBV10-3 | NA | CAITVGPSNTGELFF
TRBV2 | NA | CASSDAGPGANVLTF
TRBV28 | NA | CASSLGTGGQRDEQFF
TRBV5-6 | NA | CASSLVGGLASYEQYF
TRBV6-5 | NA | CASSTLAGEENEQFF
TRBV7-9 | NA | CASVQLGVAGNTGELFF
TRBV6-2/TRBV6-3 | NA | CASSQTSGRFSDTQYF
TRBV6-1 | NA | CASSEGGRGLGEQYF
TRBV4-1 | NA | CASSQEGGARFSEQYF
TRBV29-1 | once | CSVEEGGQGVAEAFF
TRBV7-2 | NA | CASSQTVATPDGYTF
TRBV28 | NA | CASKTARGLGEQYF
TRBV25-1 | NA | CASSGGWGTGNINEQFF
TRBV6-5 | NA | CASRLDRGRTGELFF
TRBV5-6 | NA | CASSFQGRSGNTIYF
TRBV30 | NA | CAWSGTGKETQYF
TRBV13 | NA | CASSLGLSGKNNSPLHF
TRBV6-5 | NA | CASSYRAEAFF
TRBV5-1 | NA | CASSPQSSYNEQFF
TRBV14 | few | CASSQVKSQGARIGTEAFF
TRBV28 | NA | CASSPWFLRGQPQHF
TRBV5-5 | NA | CASSTSGNPYNEQFF
TRBV5-1 | NA | CASDDFPGQGTEAFF
TRBV25-1 | NA | CASSEYGQGTSNEKLFF
TRBV21-1 | NA | CASDPARTAYLAGELFF
TRBV7-9 | NA | CASSVEQGNEQYF
TRBV11-2 | once | CASSLASGPSTDTQYF
TRBV29-1 | NA | CSATSGKSTGELFF
TRBV6-5 | NA | CASSPGVRGEAFF
TRBV28 | NA | CASSYLRLAKNIQYF
TRBV3-1/TRBV3-2 | NA | CASSQDTADTQYF
TRBV11-2 | NA | CASSYGTHQETQYF
TRBV7-9 | NA | CASSRADSTYTEAFF
TRBV5-5 | NA | CASSLVPSQETQYF
TRBV18 | NA | CASSPQGAQVETQYF
TRBV7-9 | few | CASSPTGNTYEQYF